Presented here are 3 T cell receptor beta chains from one specimen sequenced in a study of blood T cell repertoires in COVID-19 (dated by TCRdb to the early 2020s). The method was the immunoSEQ multiplex PCR assay. TCRdb stores this immuneACCESS table with in-frame sequences only. Part of the clones is absent; in the studies checked, under half of the shortfall reflects unresolved V genes, and no reason is known for the rest. For this sample there are 400,000 to 500,000 clones; over 75% appear just once. Jointly, the top ten make up about 1.5% of the sample. The sample comprised PBMCs or T cells enriched from blood (not recorded which). The receptors were sampled from a woman between 18 and 29 years old who had been exposed to COVID-19.

Concerning this clone: Additional DNA sequences in this sample encode the identical CDR3. In nucleotides, the CDR3 is TGTGCCAGCAGTTTACCGGGACTCTCCTACAATGAGCAGTTCTTC. Amino acid sequence: CASSLPGLSYNEQFF. The chain is built from TRBV28 and TRBJ2-1, with TRBD2 as a possible D gene (6 bases). Germline CDR1 MDHEN, CDR2 SYDVKM. The CDR3 runs 15 residues. V was pared by 2 bases and J by 0 bases, with 8 bases between. The full variable domain, its missing parts supplied by reference TRBV28 and TRBJ2-1, is DVKVTQSSRYLVKRTGEKVFLECVQDMDHENMFWYRQDPGLGLRLIYFSYDVKMKEKGDIPEGYSVSREKKERFSLILESASTNQTSMYLCASSLPGLSYNEQFFGPGTRLTVL.

This clone was seen only once. The chain employs TRBV13 and TRBJ1-1; 7 nucleotides match TRBD1. Germline V CDR1 and CDR2: PRHDT, FYEKMQ (reference sequence). Germline trimming cut 7 bases from V and 4 bases from J; bases unmatched to any gene: 6. The CDR3 is 13 residues long. CDR3 bases: TGTGCCAGCAACTTTAGACAGGGCACTGAAGCTTTCTTT. Its protein is CASNFRQGTEAFF.

The V gene is TRBV6-1, the J gene TRBJ1-3, with D tentatively TRBD1 (5 bases). Deletions cut 3 bases from V and 2 bases from J, with 14 bases between. Germline lookup yields CDR1 MNHNS and CDR2 SASEGT. The CDR3 extends over 16 amino acids. The CDR3 loop reads CASSDGPGFAGNTIYF. CDR3 bases: TGTGCCAGCAGTGATGGTCCAGGGTTCGCTGGAAACACCATATATTTT.